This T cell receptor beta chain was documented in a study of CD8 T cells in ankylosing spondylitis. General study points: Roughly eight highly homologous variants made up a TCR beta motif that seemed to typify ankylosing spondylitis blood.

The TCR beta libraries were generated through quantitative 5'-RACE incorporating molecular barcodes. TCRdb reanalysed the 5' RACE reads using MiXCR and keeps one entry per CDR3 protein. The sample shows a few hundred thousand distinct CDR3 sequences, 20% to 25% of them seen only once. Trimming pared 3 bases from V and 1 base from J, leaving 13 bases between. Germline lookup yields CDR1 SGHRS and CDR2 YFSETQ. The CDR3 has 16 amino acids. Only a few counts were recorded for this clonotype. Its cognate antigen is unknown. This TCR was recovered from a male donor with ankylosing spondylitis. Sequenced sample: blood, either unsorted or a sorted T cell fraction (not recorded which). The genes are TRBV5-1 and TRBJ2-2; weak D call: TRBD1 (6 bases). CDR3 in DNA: TGCGCCAGCAGCTGGGCCCCGGGACAGAACACCGGGGAGCTGTTTTTT. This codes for CASSWAPGQNTGELFF.